This T cell receptor (beta chain) appears in the sequencing data of a study of cytomegalovirus exposure and HLA in healthy donors. Study-level results: Among immune exposure information, only CMV serostatus was available. Three of the chains that were CMV-associated were confirmed in vitro to be specific for CMV antigens. Most observed TCR sequences were rare, whereas some public TCRs were detected in many donors. Sequencing artifact likely explains a cluster of highly shared sequence variants.

A note on this clone: Its target is unknown.

Trimming pared 5 bases from V and 0 bases from J, leaving 14 bases between. Germline V gene sequence: CDR1 SGHTA, CDR2 FQGNSA. The CDR3 contains 15 residues. Researchers ran the PCR with 60 Vbeta and 13 Jbeta primers. TCRdb's table, derived via immunoSEQ multiplex PCR, lists solely in-frame clones and lacks some. In all, the sample yields 100,000 to 150,000 clones. This TCR was sampled from a man between 18 and 29 years old in good health and CMV-seronegative. This rearrangement joins TRBV7-2 to TRBJ2-7; D is perhaps TRBD2 (5 bases). The material sequenced was PBMCs. The CDR3 coding sequence is TGTGCCAGCAGCCTGACTACTAAGAGCTCCTACGAGCAGTACTTC. This translates into CASSLTTKSSYEQYF.